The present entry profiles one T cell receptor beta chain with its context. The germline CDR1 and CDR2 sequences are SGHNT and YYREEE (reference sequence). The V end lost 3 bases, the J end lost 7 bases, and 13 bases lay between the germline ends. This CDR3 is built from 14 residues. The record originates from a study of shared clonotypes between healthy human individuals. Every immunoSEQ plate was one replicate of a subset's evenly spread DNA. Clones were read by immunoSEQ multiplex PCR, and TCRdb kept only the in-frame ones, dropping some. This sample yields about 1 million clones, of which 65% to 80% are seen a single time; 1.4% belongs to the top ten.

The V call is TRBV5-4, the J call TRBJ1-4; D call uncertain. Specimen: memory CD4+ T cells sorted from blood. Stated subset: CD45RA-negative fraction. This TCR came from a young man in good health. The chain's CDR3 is CASSSRGPGEKLFF. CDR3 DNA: TGTGCCAGCAGCTCCCGAGGGCCCGGTGAAAAACTGTTTTTT.